The rows below give T cell receptor beta chains drawn from one sample of a study of CD4 T cells in relation to SARS-CoV-2 and coronaviruses. Sequencing used immunoSEQ multiplex PCR; TCRdb keeps in-frame clones, though not all of them. The sample records 43,000 or so clones, about four fifths being singletons. These receptors have no identified antigens. Sequenced sample: naive CD4+ T cells from PBMCs, cultured in vitro. The receptors come from an adult with COVID-19. CDR3s include the opening cysteine and the closing phenylalanine or tryptophan. Fields, in order: J gene, V gene, clone size, D gene, CDR3 DNA, CDR3 protein. The D gene is left open where the match is weak. Clone size is not always given. Where it is, it says once, few, many or a class for expanded clones.

TRBJ1-3,TRBV5-4,-,-,TGTGCCAGCAGCCCTAGGGCGGGAAACACCATATATTTT,CASSPRAGNTIYF
TRBJ2-2,TRBV6-5,-,-,TGTGCCAGCAGTCGGTTTGACGGCACCGGGGAGCTGTTTTTT,CASSRFDGTGELFF
TRBJ2-1,TRBV19,-,-,TGTGCCAGTACCGAAGGTAGTAAATGGTATGAGCAGTTCTTC,CASTEGSKWYEQFF
TRBJ2-1,TRBV9,-,-,TGTGCCAGCAGCTCGAACCATGAGCAGTTCTTC,CASSSNHEQFF
TRBJ1-6,TRBV7-9,once,-,TGTGCCAGCAGCCCCACGACCGGGACCACAAATTCACCCCTCCACTTT,CASSPTTGTTNSPLHF
TRBJ1-6,TRBV28,-,TRBD1,TGTGCCAGCAGTTTAACCGGGACAGGGTTATATTCACCCCTCCACTTT,CASSLTGTGLYSPLHF
TRBJ1-4,TRBV24-1,-,TRBD1,TGTGCCACCAGTGATTCGGGACAGGGGGGTGAAAAACTGTTTTTT,CATSDSGQGGEKLFF
TRBJ2-5,TRBV7-9,once,TRBD2,TGTGCCAGCAGCTCGATAGCGGGAGCTTCGAGAGAGACCCAGTACTTC,CASSSIAGASRETQYF
TRBJ1-5,TRBV3-1/TRBV3-2,-,-,TGTGCCAGCAGCCAAGAAGTACAGGAGGGTCAGCCCCAGCATTTT,CASSQEVQEGQPQHF
TRBJ1-1,TRBV10-3,-,-,TGTGCCATCAGTGGTCAGGGAGGCGAGAACACTGAAGCTTTCTTT,CAISGQGGENTEAFF
TRBJ1-6,TRBV7-2,-,-,TGTGCCAGCAGCTTAGTAGGCGGAATAACTTCACCCCTCCACTTT,CASSLVGGITSPLHF
TRBJ1-5,TRBV6-2/TRBV6-3,-,-,TGTGCCAGCAGTTACGGGGCAGGCAATAGCAATCAGCCCCAGCATTTT,CASSYGAGNSNQPQHF
TRBJ2-7,TRBV30,-,TRBD2,TGTGCCTGGAGCCCGGGACTAGCGGACGAGCAGTACTTC,CAWSPGLADEQYF
TRBJ2-6,TRBV5-5,once,-,TGTGCCAGCAGCTTGGAGGTCGAGCCTGGGGCCAACGTCCTGACTTTC,CASSLEVEPGANVLTF
TRBJ2-6,TRBV6-4,-,-,TGTGCCAGCAGTGACTCTGACTCTGGGGCCAACGTCCTGACTTTC,CASSDSDSGANVLTF
TRBJ2-5,TRBV7-9,-,-,TGTGCCAGCAGCCTCCCGGGAGTTGGGGAGACCCAGTACTTC,CASSLPGVGETQYF
TRBJ2-7,TRBV28,-,-,TGTGCCAGCAGTTTGTGGACAAGGAAGGTGTACGAGCAGTACTTC,CASSLWTRKVYEQYF
TRBJ1-2,TRBV3-1/TRBV3-2,-,TRBD1,TGTGCCAGCAGCCAATACAGGGGCGAGTATGGCTACACCTTC,CASSQYRGEYGYTF
TRBJ2-5,TRBV5-1,-,-,TGCGCCAGCAGCTTGGGTGACAGACAAGAGACCCAGTACTTC,CASSLGDRQETQYF
TRBJ2-1,TRBV7-8,-,-,TGTGCCAGCAGCTTAGCGAAAAACAATGAGCAGTTCTTC,CASSLAKNNEQFF
TRBJ1-2,TRBV27,-,TRBD1,TGTGCCAGCAGTAGTGACAGGGGGCAAGGTGGCGGCTACACCTTC,CASSSDRGQGGGYTF
TRBJ2-5,TRBV29-1,-,-,TGCAGCGTACTACAGGGTCAAGAGACCCAGTACTTC,CSVLQGQETQYF
TRBJ2-7,TRBV29-1,-,-,TGCAGCGTATTGGCTTGGGGGGGCGCTGGTTACGAGCAGTACTTC,CSVLAWGGAGYEQYF
TRBJ2-7,TRBV13,-,TRBD1,TGTGCCAGCAGCTTCAAGCAGGACAGGGTCCAGTACTTC,CASSFKQDRVQYF
TRBJ2-1,TRBV2,-,TRBD2,TGTGCCAGCATCCAGACTAGCGGCTACAATGAGCAGTTCTTC,CASIQTSGYNEQFF
TRBJ2-5,TRBV5-5,-,TRBD1,TGTGCCAGCAGCTTTGGGACAGGGGCGCAAGAGACCCAGTACTTC,CASSFGTGAQETQYF
TRBJ1-1,TRBV2,-,-,TGTGCCAGCAGTGAAGAGGGGGGGCGGACTGAAGCTTTCTTT,CASSEEGGRTEAFF
TRBJ2-3,TRBV6-4,-,-,TGTGCCAGCAGTGACGAGCCCAACACAGATACGCAGTATTTT,CASSDEPNTDTQYF
TRBJ1-4,TRBV20-1,-,-,TGCAGTGCTAGAGACGCGTCTGGATTGTTTTTT,CSARDASGLFF
TRBJ2-7,TRBV5-1,few,TRBD1,TGCGCCAGCAGCCTCAGGGGGCAGTACGAGCAGTACTTC,CASSLRGQYEQYF
TRBJ2-1,TRBV7-7,-,TRBD2,TGTGCCAGCAGCCAAACTAGCGGTGCCTACAATGAGCAGTTCTTC,CASSQTSGAYNEQFF
TRBJ2-1,TRBV30,-,-,TGTGCCCTGAGCGAGGGAGAGGGCTCCTACAATGAGCAGTTCTTC,CALSEGEGSYNEQFF
TRBJ1-4,TRBV19,once,-,TGTGCCAGTTCAGGAATGAGCGAAAAACTGTTTTTT,CASSGMSEKLFF
TRBJ2-1,TRBV3-1/TRBV3-2,-,TRBD1,TGTGCCAGCAGCCGTCGGGACAGCGAGCAGTTCTTC,CASSRRDSEQFF
TRBJ2-3,TRBV9,-,TRBD2,TGTGCCAGCAGCGTAGGATTCGGGACTAGCGGGAGGGCCATGACGCAGTATTTT,CASSVGFGTSGRAMTQYF
TRBJ1-1,TRBV4-2,-,-,TGTGCCAGCAGCCAAAGGGGAGGAAAGGCTTTCTTT,CASSQRGGKAFF
TRBJ2-1,TRBV2,-,TRBD2,TGTGCCAGCAGTACTATAGCGGGAGGGTTCCACAATGAGCAGTTCTTC,CASSTIAGGFHNEQFF
TRBJ2-4,TRBV7-2,once,TRBD1,TGTGCCAGCAGTCAGACAGGGGGAGACATTCAGTACTTC,CASSQTGGDIQYF
TRBJ2-7,TRBV18,few,TRBD1,TGTGCCAGCTCACCACCGACAGGGAAGGGTAGCTACGAGCAGTACTTC,CASSPPTGKGSYEQYF
TRBJ2-7,TRBV7-8,-,-,TGTGCCAGCAGCTTCCAGGGGATTCTAGCCTACGAGCAGTACTTC,CASSFQGILAYEQYF
TRBJ1-2,TRBV28,-,TRBD1,TGTGCCAGCAGCCGAGACAGGGTCTATGGCTACACCTTC,CASSRDRVYGYTF
TRBJ1-1,TRBV28,-,TRBD1,TGTGCCAGCATGATAGGGGGCGCGGTGAACACTGAAGCTTTCTTT,CASMIGGAVNTEAFF
TRBJ1-2,TRBV29-1,once,-,TGCAGCGTTTCGGCAGGAGAGTATGGCTACACCTTC,CSVSAGEYGYTF
TRBJ1-2,TRBV28,-,-,TGTGCCAGCAGTTTTCGGCGAGGTGGCTACACCTTC,CASSFRRGGYTF
TRBJ1-1,TRBV6-6,few,-,TGTGCCAGCAGTTATAATTTGAACACTGAAGCTTTCTTT,CASSYNLNTEAFF
TRBJ2-6,TRBV3-1/TRBV3-2,-,-,TGTGCCAGCAGCCATGGTAAAGGGACACATAACTCTGGGGCCAACGTCCTGACTTTC,CASSHGKGTHNSGANVLTF
TRBJ2-5,TRBV4-1,-,TRBD2,TGCGCCAGCAGCCAACCGGGGGGGAGGCCCCCAGAGACCCAGTACTTC,CASSQPGGRPPETQYF
TRBJ1-4,TRBV4-1,-,TRBD1,TGCGCCAGCAGCCATGCCACGGACAGGGTTGGATCCGTGGGTGAAAAACTGTTTTTT,CASSHATDRVGSVGEKLFF
TRBJ2-1,TRBV27,-,-,TGTGCCAGCAGCCCAAATGACTTGGGGGGCCATGAGCAGTTCTTC,CASSPNDLGGHEQFF